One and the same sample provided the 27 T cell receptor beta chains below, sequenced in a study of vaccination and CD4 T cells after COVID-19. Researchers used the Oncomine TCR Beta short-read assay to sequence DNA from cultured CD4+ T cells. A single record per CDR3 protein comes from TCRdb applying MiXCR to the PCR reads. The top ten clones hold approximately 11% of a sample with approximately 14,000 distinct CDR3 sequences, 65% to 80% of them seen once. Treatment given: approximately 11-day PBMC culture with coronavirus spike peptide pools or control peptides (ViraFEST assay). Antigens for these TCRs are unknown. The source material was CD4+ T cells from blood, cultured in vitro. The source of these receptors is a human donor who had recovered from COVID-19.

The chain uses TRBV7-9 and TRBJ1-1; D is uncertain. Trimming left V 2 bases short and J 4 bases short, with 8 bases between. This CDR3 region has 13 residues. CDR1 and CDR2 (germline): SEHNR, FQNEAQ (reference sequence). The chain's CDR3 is CASSLTLGTEAFF. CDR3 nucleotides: TGTGCCAGCAGCTTAACCTTGGGCACTGAAGCTTTCTTT.

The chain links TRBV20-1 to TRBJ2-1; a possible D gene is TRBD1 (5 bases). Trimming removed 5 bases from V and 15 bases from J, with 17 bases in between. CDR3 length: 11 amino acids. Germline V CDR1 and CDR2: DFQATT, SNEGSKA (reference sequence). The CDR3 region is CSAGATSRRFF. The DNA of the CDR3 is TGCAGTGCTGGGGCGACTTCCCGGCGGTTCTTC.

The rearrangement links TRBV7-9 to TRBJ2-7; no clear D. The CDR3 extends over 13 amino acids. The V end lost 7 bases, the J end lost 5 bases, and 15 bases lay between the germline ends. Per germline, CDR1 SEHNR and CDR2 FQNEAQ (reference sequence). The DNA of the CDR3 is TGTGCCAGCACTCCTCATTATTCCGACGAGCAGTACTTC. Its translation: CASTPHYSDEQYF.

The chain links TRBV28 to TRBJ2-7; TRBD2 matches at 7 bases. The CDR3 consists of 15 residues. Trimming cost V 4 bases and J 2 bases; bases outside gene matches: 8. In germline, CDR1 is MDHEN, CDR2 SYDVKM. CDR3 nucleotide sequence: TGTGCCAGCAGTTCCCCGGGACTAAGCCCCTACGAGCAGTACTTC. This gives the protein CASSSPGLSPYEQYF.

The CDR3 region is CASSLGQFGTQYF. The CDR3 bases are TGTGCCAGCAGCTTAGGACAGTTCGGTACGCAGTATTTT. V usage is TRBV7-9 and J usage is TRBJ2-3, with D perhaps TRBD1 (5 bases). CDR1 and CDR2 (germline): SEHNR, FQNEAQ (reference sequence). CDR3 length: 13 residues. Trimming took 1 base from V and 8 from J, leaving 10 bases between them. The variable domain in full, completed from reference TRBV7-9 and TRBJ2-3, reads DTGVSQNPRHKITKRGQNVTFRCDPISEHNRLYWYRQTLGQGPEFLTYFQNEAQLEKSRLLSDRFSAERPKGSFSTLEIQRTEQGDSAMYLCASSLGQFGTQYFGPGTRLTVL.

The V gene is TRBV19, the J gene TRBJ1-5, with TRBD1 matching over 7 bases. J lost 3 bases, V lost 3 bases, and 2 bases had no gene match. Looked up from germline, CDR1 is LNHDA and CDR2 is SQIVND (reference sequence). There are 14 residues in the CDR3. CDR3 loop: CASSIDRVNQPQHF. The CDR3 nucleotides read TGTGCCAGTAGTATCGACAGGGTCAATCAGCCCCAGCATTTT.

The CDR3 DNA is TGTGCCAGCAGCCTCTCCGGGGAGGGCATTCAGTACTTC. The encoded protein is CASSLSGEGIQYF. The chain is built from TRBV7-2 and TRBJ2-4, with 7 bases lining up with TRBD2. V lost 5 bases to trimming and J lost 9 bases; unmatched junction nucleotides: 7. The CDR3 spans 13 residues. In germline, CDR1 is SGHTA, CDR2 FQGNSA.

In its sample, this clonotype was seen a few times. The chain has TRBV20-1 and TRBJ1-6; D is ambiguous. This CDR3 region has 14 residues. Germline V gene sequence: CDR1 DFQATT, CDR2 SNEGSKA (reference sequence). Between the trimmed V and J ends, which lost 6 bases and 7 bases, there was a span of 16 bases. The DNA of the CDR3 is TGCAGTGCACGGAGGTCAGGCATCAATTCACCCCTCCACTTT. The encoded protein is CSARRSGINSPLHF.

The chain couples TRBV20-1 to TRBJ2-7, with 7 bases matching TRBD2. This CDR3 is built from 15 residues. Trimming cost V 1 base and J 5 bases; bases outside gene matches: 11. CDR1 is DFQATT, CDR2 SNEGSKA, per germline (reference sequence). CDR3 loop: CSARVGGRTSHEQYF. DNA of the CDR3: TGCAGTGCTAGAGTCGGCGGGAGAACCAGCCACGAGCAGTACTTC.

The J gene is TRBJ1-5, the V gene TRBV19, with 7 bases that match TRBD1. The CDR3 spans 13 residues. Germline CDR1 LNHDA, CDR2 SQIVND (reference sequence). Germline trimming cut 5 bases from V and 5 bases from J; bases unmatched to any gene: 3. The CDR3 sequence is CASSLTGDQPQHF. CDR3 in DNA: TGTGCCAGTAGTCTCACAGGGGATCAGCCCCAGCATTTT.

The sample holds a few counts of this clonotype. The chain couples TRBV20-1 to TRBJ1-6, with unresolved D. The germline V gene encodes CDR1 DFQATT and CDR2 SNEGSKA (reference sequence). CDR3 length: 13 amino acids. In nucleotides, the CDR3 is TGCACCTCCAAGACGAGTACCAATTCACCCCTCCACTTT. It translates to CTSKTSTNSPLHF.

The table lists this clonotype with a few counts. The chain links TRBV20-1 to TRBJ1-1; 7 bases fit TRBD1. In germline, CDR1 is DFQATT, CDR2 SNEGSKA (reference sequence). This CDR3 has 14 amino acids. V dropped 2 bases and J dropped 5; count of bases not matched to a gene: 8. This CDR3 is CSARLPAGGTEAFF. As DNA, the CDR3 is TGCAGTGCTAGACTTCCGGCAGGGGGAACTGAAGCTTTCTTT.

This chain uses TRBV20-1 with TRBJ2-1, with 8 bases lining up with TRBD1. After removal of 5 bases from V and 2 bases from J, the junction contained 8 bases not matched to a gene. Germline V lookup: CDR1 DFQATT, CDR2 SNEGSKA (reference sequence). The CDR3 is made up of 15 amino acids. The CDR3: CSALDRGSPYNEQFF. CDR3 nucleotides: TGCAGTGCTCTAGACAGGGGAAGCCCCTACAATGAGCAGTTCTTC.

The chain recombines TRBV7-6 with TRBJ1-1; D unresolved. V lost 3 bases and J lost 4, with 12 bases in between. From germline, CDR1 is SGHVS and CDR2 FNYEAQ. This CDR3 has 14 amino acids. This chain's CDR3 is CASSFTPSSTEAFF. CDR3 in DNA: TGTGCCAGCAGCTTTACACCCTCTTCCACTGAAGCTTTCTTT.

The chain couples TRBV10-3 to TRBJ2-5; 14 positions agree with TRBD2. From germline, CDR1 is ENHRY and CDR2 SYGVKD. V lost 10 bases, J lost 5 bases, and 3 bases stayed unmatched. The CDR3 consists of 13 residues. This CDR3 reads CASRTSGRETQYF. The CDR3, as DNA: TGTGCCAGCCGGACTAGCGGGAGGGAGACCCAGTACTTC.

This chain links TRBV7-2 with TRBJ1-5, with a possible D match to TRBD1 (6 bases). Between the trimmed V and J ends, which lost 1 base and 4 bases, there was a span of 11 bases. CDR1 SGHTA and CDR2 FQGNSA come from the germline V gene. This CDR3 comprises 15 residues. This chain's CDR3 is CASSLGRQANQPQHF. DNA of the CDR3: TGTGCCAGCAGCTTAGGGCGACAGGCAAATCAGCCCCAGCATTTT.

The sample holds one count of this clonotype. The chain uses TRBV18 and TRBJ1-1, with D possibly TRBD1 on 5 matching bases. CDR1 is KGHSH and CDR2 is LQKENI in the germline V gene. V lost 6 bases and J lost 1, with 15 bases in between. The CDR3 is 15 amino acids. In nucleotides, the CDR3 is TGTGCCAGCTCGCCGGGCAGGGTTGCGAACACTGAAGCTTTCTTT. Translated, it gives CASSPGRVANTEAFF.

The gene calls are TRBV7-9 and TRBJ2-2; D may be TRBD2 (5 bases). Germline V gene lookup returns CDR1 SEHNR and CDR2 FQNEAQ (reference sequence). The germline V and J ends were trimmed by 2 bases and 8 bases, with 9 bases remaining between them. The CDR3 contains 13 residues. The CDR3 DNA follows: TGTGCCAGCAGCTTAACGGCGGGTGGGGAGCTGTTTTTT. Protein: CASSLTAGGELFF.

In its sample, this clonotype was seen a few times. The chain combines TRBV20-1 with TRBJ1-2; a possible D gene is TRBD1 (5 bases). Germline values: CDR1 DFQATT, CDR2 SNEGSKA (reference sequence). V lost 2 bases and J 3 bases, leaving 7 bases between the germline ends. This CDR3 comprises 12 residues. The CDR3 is CSARTTDYGYTF. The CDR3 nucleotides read TGCAGTGCTAGAACGACAGACTATGGCTACACCTTC.

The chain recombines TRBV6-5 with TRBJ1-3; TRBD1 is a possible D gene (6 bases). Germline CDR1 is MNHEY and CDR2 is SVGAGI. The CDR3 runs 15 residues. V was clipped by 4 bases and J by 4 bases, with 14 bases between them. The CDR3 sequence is CASSWGPRTGNTIYF. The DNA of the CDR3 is TGTGCCAGCAGTTGGGGGCCCCGTACAGGAAACACCATATATTTT.

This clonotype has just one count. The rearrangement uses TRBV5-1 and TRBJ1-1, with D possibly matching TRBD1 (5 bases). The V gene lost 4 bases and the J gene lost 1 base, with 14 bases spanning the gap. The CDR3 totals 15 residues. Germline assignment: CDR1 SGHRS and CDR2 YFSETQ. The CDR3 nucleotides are TGCGCCAGCAGCCCGACAGCTCAGTGGAACACTGAAGCTTTCTTT. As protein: CASSPTAQWNTEAFF.

The CDR3 sequence is CATSRDLADYNSPLHF. The CDR3 bases are TGTGCCACCAGCAGAGATTTGGCGGATTATAATTCACCCCTCCACTTT. This rearrangement joins TRBV15 to TRBJ1-6; D is uncertain. V shed 0 bases and J shed 4 bases, with 10 bases lying between them. The CDR3 is made up of 16 amino acids. Germline CDR1 is LNHNV and CDR2 is YYDKDF (reference sequence).

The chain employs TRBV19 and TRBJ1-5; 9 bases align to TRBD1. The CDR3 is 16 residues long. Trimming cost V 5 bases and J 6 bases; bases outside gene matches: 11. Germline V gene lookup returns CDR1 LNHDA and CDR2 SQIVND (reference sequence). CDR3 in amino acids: CASSAVTGGGGQPQHF. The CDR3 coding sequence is TGTGCCAGTAGTGCCGTAACAGGGGGCGGCGGTCAGCCCCAGCATTTT.

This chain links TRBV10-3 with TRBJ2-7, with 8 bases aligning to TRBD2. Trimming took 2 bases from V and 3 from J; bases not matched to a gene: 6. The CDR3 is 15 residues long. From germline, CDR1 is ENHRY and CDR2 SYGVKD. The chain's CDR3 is CAISEPGLGDYEQYF. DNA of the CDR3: TGTGCCATCAGTGAGCCGGGACTAGGGGACTACGAGCAGTACTTC.

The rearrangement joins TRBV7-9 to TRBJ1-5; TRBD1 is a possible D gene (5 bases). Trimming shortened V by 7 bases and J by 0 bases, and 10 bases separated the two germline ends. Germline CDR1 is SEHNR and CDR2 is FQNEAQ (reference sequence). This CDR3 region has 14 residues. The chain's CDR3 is CASTPGYSNQPQHF. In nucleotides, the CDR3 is TGTGCCAGCACCCCAGGGTATAGCAATCAGCCCCAGCATTTT.

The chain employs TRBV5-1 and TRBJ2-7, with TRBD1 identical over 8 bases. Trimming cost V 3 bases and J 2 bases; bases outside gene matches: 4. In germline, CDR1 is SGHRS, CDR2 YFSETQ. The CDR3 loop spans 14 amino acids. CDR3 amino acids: CASSYRDRTYEQYF. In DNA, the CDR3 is TGCGCCAGCAGCTACCGGGACAGGACCTACGAGCAGTACTTC.

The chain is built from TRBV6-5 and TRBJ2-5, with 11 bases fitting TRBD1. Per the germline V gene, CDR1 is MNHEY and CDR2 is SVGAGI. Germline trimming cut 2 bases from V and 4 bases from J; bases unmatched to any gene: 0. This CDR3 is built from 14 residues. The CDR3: CASSYGTGGETQYF. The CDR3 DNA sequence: TGTGCCAGCAGTTACGGGACAGGGGGAGAGACCCAGTACTTC.